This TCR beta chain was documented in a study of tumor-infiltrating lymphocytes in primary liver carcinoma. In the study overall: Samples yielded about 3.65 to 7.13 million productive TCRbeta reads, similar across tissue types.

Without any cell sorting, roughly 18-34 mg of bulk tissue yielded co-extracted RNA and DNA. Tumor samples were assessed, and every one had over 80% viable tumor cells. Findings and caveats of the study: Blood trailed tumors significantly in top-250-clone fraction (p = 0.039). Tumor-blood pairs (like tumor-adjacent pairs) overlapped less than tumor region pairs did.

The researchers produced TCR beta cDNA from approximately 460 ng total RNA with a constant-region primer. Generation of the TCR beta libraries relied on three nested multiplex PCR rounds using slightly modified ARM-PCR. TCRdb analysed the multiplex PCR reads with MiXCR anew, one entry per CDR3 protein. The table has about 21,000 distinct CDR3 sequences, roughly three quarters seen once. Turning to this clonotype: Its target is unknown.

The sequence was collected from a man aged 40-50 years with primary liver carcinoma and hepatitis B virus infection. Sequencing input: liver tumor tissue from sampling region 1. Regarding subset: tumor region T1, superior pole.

This chain's CDR3 is CATQGKGRECNEQFF. The CDR3 DNA sequence: TGTGCCACCCAGGGTAAGGGTAGGGAATGCAATGAGCAGTTCTTC. V is TRBV24-1 and J is TRBJ2-1; TRBD1 is a possible D gene (5 bases). Germline V gene lookup returns CDR1 KGHDR and CDR2 SFDVKD. CDR3 length: 15 amino acids. V lost 9 bases and J lost 6, with 20 bases in between.